The clone carrying this T cell receptor (beta chain) was picked up one time. Antigen unknown. These data are taken from a study of cytomegalovirus exposure and HLA in healthy donors. CDR1 and CDR2 from the germline V gene are SGHTA and FQGNSA. The CDR3 loop spans 15 amino acids. Study-wide results and caveats: Later work associated 16,951 TCR beta sequences with HLA alleles at 0.05 false discovery rate. V- and J-gene trimming of TCR beta was linked (in a later analysis) to a missense DCLRE1C variant. The availability of immune exposure information extended only to CMV serostatus.

The PCR made use of 60 Vbeta and 13 Jbeta primers. Here immunoSEQ multiplex PCR was the method, and the copy in TCRdb shows in-frame clones only, minus some. The table records under 200,000 clones, around 82% of them present only once. This rearrangement joins TRBV7-2 to TRBJ2-5; D perhaps matches TRBD2 (6 bases). The DNA end favors TRBJ2-7, so the J call may be wrong. This receptor was obtained from a man aged 60-69 years in good health and CMV-seronegative. Sequencing used PBMCs. DNA of the CDR3: TGTGCCAGCAGCAATCAAGCGGGCCACTCCTACGAGCAGTACTTC. This encodes CASSNQAGHSYEQYF.